This T cell receptor (beta chain) appears in the sequencing data of a study of CD8 T cells in Susac syndrome. Study-wide results and caveats: The Susac syndrome CD4+ T cell repertoires displayed no clonal expansion.

Reverse transcription of roughly 0.45 to 1 ug RNA used random hexamers. TCRdb re-analysed the immunoSEQ multiplex PCR reads in MiXCR, keeping a single row per CDR3 protein. The sample has 200,000 or so distinct CDR3 sequences, approximately 96% seen once. The germline V gene encodes CDR1 SGHNT and CDR2 YENEEA. Trimming cost V 4 bases and J 7 bases; bases outside gene matches: 5. The CDR3 is made up of 14 amino acids. Under recently defined diagnostic criteria, the patients with Susac syndrome qualified as having definite or probable disease. With regard to this clonotype: The antigen is undetermined.

The receptor was derived from a human donor with Susac syndrome. This rearrangement joins TRBV11-3 to TRBJ2-1; TRBD1 matches at 9 bases. Sequencing was done on a sample of CD4+ T cells from PBMCs. This CDR3 is CASSWGQGSNEQFF. DNA of the CDR3: TGTGCCAGCAGCTGGGGACAGGGTTCGAATGAGCAGTTCTTC.